The clone carrying this T cell receptor beta chain was recorded a few times. This entry comes from a study of identical twins. Using its own MiXCR run on the 5' RACE reads, TCRdb lists one record per CDR3 protein. The table lists under 900,000 distinct CDR3 sequences, 9% to 15% of them singletons, with around 1.6% in the top ten. The CDR3 covers 14 residues. Germline V gene data show CDR1 as DFQATT and CDR2 as SNEGSKA (reference sequence). Trimming stripped 0 bases from V and 5 bases from J, with 13 bases between. These data were also reused for a study on yellow fever vaccine responses in identical twins.

Sequencing was done on a sample of PBMCs. J is TRBJ1-1 and V is TRBV20-1, with D unclear. The TCR originated in a woman aged 18-29 years in good health. CDR3 DNA sequence: TGCAGTGCTAGAGAGTTCCTGGGGAAGACTGAAGCTTTCTTT. Its translation: CSAREFLGKTEAFF.